This T cell receptor beta chain derives from a study of shared clonotypes between healthy human individuals. Clones were sequenced by immunoSEQ multiplex PCR, and TCRdb holds only the in-frame ones, with some missing. The sample yields a few million clones, under 95% seen once. The CDR3 has 15 amino acids. Trimming cost V 7 bases and J 8 bases; bases outside gene matches: 12. Per germline, CDR1 MGHDK and CDR2 SYGVNS. The rearrangement uses TRBV25-1 and TRBJ2-1, with 9 bases aligning to TRBD2. The sequence derives from a man aged 18 to 29 in good health. Some clones in this sample may be carry-over from other donors' samples. Sequenced sample: naive CD4+ T cells from PBMCs. Subset reported: CD45RA+ positively selected. CDR3 region: CASKPPGTSIDEQFF. CDR3 DNA sequence: TGTGCCAGCAAGCCCCCCGGGACTAGCATCGATGAGCAGTTCTTC.